Sequencing of this T cell receptor beta chain was carried out in a study of response to subunit inactivated influenza vaccine (dated 2018 in TCRdb). Regarding the research as a whole: The study used deep quantitative T cell receptor repertoire profiling to track responses to a trivalent subunit inactivated influenza vaccine.

General conclusions and limits of the study: The authors proposed that each seasonal influenza vaccination may bring in only a limited number of new T cells.

Concerning this clonotype itself: There is no known antigen for this receptor. No clone much larger than this one lies a single base away; base qualities are absent.

CDR1 is given as SGHRS and CDR2 as YFSETQ, both from the germline V gene. Compared with germline, V lacks 5 bases and J lacks 2 bases; bases without a gene match: 10. From its cysteine to its phenylalanine, the CDR3 spans 16 amino acids. The read is trimmed to its CDR3 DNA, 48 bases read in frame from base 1. Libraries were made using RT-PCR. These reads were obtained on an Illumina HiSeq 2500. TCRdb reprocessed the public reads (quality trimming at Q25 with fastp, clone calling with MiXCR) and kept in-frame beta chains. Entries that share a CDR3 protein sequence are merged under the most common genes and DNA. The sample table contains a few hundred thousand distinct CDR3 sequences; only one count was recorded for roughly 20% of them. Around a tenth of the sample rests with the top ten.

This receptor was identified in a man aged 50-75 years who received an inactivated influenza vaccine. Donor details come from another sample of the same person, matched by shared clones. The chain is encoded by TRBV5-1 joined to TRBJ1-1, and TRBD1 aligns with 9 junction nucleotides. Sequencing was performed on PBMCs from blood, taken less than 22 months after vaccination. The bases are TGCGCCAGCAGTTTTCAACAGGGGGCGCAAAACACTGAAGCTTTCTTT. Translated, this gives CASSFQQGAQNTEAFF.